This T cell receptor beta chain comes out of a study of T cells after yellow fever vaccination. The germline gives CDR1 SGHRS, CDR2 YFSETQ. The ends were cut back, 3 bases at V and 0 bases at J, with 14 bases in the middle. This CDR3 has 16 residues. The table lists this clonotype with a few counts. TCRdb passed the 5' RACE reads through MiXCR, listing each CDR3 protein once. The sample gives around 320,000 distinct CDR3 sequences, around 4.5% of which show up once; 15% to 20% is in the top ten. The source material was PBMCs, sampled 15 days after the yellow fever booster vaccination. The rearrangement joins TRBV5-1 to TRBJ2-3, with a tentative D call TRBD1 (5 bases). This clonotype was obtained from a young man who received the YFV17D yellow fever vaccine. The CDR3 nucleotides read TGCGCCAGCAGCTCCCTCGTGGGGCAAAGCACAGATACGCAGTATTTT. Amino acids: CASSSLVGQSTDTQYF. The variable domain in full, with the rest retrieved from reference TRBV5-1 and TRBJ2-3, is KAGVTQTPRYLIKTRGQQVTLSCSPISGHRSVSWYQQTPGQGLQFLFEYFSETQRNKGNFPGRFSGRQFSNSRSEMNVSTLELGDSALYLCASSSLVGQSTDTQYFGPGTRLTVL.